This TCR beta chain came from a study of CD8 T cells in cerebrospinal fluid in Alzheimer's disease (dated by TCRdb to between 2020 and 2021). The study in broad terms: CSF T cell clonal expansion was assessed with two single-cell approaches: plate-based nested PCR sequencing and droplet-based sequencing. A total of roughly 24 samples were covered by the CSF gene-expression analysis, which included Parkinson's disease patients. The droplet-based CSF comparison of patients and controls included 9 healthy controls (10,876 cells) and 9 patients with MCI or Alzheimer's disease (around 9,700 cells). Whether clonally expanded T cells were present in cerebrospinal fluid from healthy elderly individuals and from patients with neurodegenerative disease was tested.

Study-level results and caveats: When data were pooled, most of the 6 Alzheimer's patients but only 1 of 10 healthy subjects had a highly expanded clone, defined as at least 3% of TCRs. A higher percentage of TCRs was made up by the largest CSF clone in patients with MCI or Alzheimer's disease than in controls. Only samples with detectable clones (approximately eleven healthy, 5 MCI, 5 AD, 6 PD) were included in the overall clonality comparison. The EBV-specific clones were neither the most highly expanded clones nor enriched among patients. Finding EBV-specific TCRs in CSF, the authors cautioned, does not establish a causal link between EBV and Alzheimer's disease.

Receptor libraries were prepared by 10x single-cell sequencing. Profiling of CSF cells was done with 10X Genomics single-cell V(D)J and 5' gene-expression libraries. An Illumina NextSeq550 was used to sequence the CSF single-cell TCR libraries. Turning to the authors' computational methods: V(D)J reads were aligned to the vdj-GRCh38 alts ensemble 2.0.0 reference and processed with the Cell Ranger vdj pipeline. Clonotypes were defined as cell barcodes sharing the same set of productive CDR3 nucleotide sequences. To link clonality with transcriptional profiles, clonotype information was added to the Seurat v3.0 gene-expression metadata. Any CSF cell with more than 1,800 genes, more than 7,500 UMIs or more than 10% mitochondrial reads was removed. To identify TCRs with known antigen specificity, CDR3-beta sequences were compared against VDJdb. The network analysis of clone sharing was performed with the R package qgraph and was limited to TCRs that had complete alpha and beta chains. The reads, reprocessed by TCRdb, yield one row per CDR3 protein sequence and no DNA. These V and J calls rely on TCRdb rather than the paper's analysis. The sample's own table lists some 1,600 distinct CDR3 sequences. Jointly, the top ten make up about 10% of the sample.

All participants were free of acute infectious disease and in good physical condition. Neurodegeneration in patients was confirmed using biomarkers including neurofilament, amyloid-beta and tau. For droplet-based sequencing, live CSF cells were sorted using a live/dead marker. To pellet immune cells, CSF obtained by lumbar puncture was centrifuged at 300g. CSF samples were checked for red blood cells, and any sample contaminated with blood was excluded. CSF cells were cryopreserved by placing the cells in freezing medium, freezing the cells overnight at -80 degrees C, and then storing the cells in liquid nitrogen. Before analysis, CSF samples were stored for less than seven months. To note about this clonotype: Its antigen target is currently unknown.

Taken from cysteine to phenylalanine, the CDR3 has 13 residues. Only the protein sequence is given. Taken from the germline V gene, the CDR1 and CDR2 loops are SNHLY and FYNNEI. Sequenced input: cerebrospinal fluid. This sequence uses TRBV2 and TRBJ2-7. The clonotype comes from a human donor with mild cognitive impairment. The CDR3 here reads CASRLDGSYEQYF.